Shown below are 11 T cell receptor beta chains from a single sample sequenced in a study of blood T cell repertoires in COVID-19. TCRdb keeps only in-frame clones here, not all; method: immunoSEQ multiplex PCR. This table has 150,000 to 200,000 clones, around 88% appearing once. The specimen was peripheral blood. The receptors derive from a woman in her thirties with acute or convalescent COVID-19.

This clone was seen just once. This chain links TRBV2 with TRBJ2-7; TRBD1 aligns across 10 bases. Germline-derived CDR1 and CDR2 are SNHLY and FYNNEI. The CDR3 is made up of 15 amino acids. The V and J ends lost 5 bases and 6 bases, in that order; junction bases with no gene match: 10. This CDR3 is CASSTLGQGESEQYF. As DNA, the CDR3 is TGTGCCAGCAGTACCTTAGGACAGGGGGAGAGCGAGCAGTACTTC.

This rearrangement joins TRBV5-1 to TRBJ2-7, with 8 bases that match TRBD1. Trimming removed 3 bases from V and 3 bases from J; junction bases left unmatched: 5. The CDR3 loop spans 14 amino acids. Germline-derived CDR1 and CDR2 are SGHRS and YFSETQ. This CDR3 is CASSSDRGGYEQYF. The CDR3 DNA reads TGCGCCAGCAGCTCCGACAGGGGTGGCTACGAGCAGTACTTC.

The chain links TRBV15 to TRBJ2-4; 13 bases fit TRBD2. The CDR3 is 17 amino acids. The V gene's germline CDR1 is LNHNV and CDR2 YYDKDF (reference sequence). The J segment lost 6 bases and the V segment lost 2 bases, leaving 7 bases of the junction unmatched. CDR3 nucleotides: TGTGCCACCAGCAGAAGGACTAGCGGGAGACGTGGAAACATTCAGTACTTC. Protein product: CATSRRTSGRRGNIQYF.

Comment on this clone: The CDR3 ends on some other residue instead of the conserved phenylalanine or tryptophan, so this is likely a read error. No DNA is shown, since the ends of the CDR3 on it are uncertain; the CDR3 is the one TCRdb lists. The chain uses TRBV25-1 and TRBJ2-7; the D call in the table, TRBD2, was not verified against the DNA. CDR1 and CDR2 (germline): MGHDK, SYGVNS. The CDR3 extends over 11 residues, inclusive of both ends. This chain's CDR3 is CASSEYGGLTY.

This clone showed up just once. This chain joins TRBV4-1 and TRBJ2-1; D unclear. The CDR3 covers 12 residues. Trimming pared 8 bases from V and 8 bases from J, leaving 13 bases between. Germline lookup yields CDR1 MGHRA and CDR2 YSYEKL. The CDR3 nucleotides are TGCGCCAGCGTCTCAGTCCTAGATGAGCAGTTCTTC. It is translated as CASVSVLDEQFF.

This clone was seen only once. The CDR3 nucleotides are TGTGCCAGCAGCTTAGCGGGAGGGCCAGAGACCCAGTACTTC. Translated: CASSLAGGPETQYF. This chain links TRBV7-2 with TRBJ2-5; the match to TRBD2 covers 7 bases. Trimming removed 0 bases from V and 4 bases from J; junction bases left unmatched: 2. In germline, CDR1 is SGHTA, CDR2 FQGNSA. There are 14 residues in the CDR3.

This clone was counted once. V and J are TRBV6-5 and TRBJ2-1; maybe TRBD2 (5 bases). Germline V lookup: CDR1 MNHEY, CDR2 SVGAGI. The CDR3 has 16 amino acids. Trimming removed 0 bases from V and 3 bases from J, with 12 bases in between. The CDR3 spells CASSYSPTTRYNEQFF. The CDR3 nucleotides read TGTGCCAGCAGTTACTCCCCGACTACACGCTACAATGAGCAGTTCTTC.

The genes are TRBV15 and TRBJ2-5; 11 nucleotides align to TRBD2. In germline, CDR1 is LNHNV, CDR2 YYDKDF (reference sequence). Trimming at V came to 3 bases and at J to 1 base, leaving 4 bases not matched to a gene. The CDR3 has 16 residues. The CDR3 reads CATSRLAGGSQETQYF. The CDR3 DNA follows: TGTGCCACCAGCAGGCTAGCGGGAGGCAGCCAAGAGACCCAGTACTTC.

The chain employs TRBV11-2 and TRBJ1-6; D is unresolved. The germline V gene encodes CDR1 SGHAT and CDR2 FQNNGV. V lost 0 bases, J lost 9 bases, and 12 bases lay in between. CDR3 size: 15 residues. The CDR3 coding sequence is TGTGCCAGCAGCTTAGAGTCGGCAGGAACTTCACCCCTCCACTTT. This translates into CASSLESAGTSPLHF. The full variable domain, in which reference TRBV11-2 and TRBJ1-6 provide the parts outside the CDR3, is EAGVAQSPRYKIIEKRQSVAFWCNPISGHATLYWYQQILGQGPKLLIQFQNNGVVDDSQLPKDRFSAERLKGVDSTLKIQPAKLEDSAVYLCASSLESAGTSPLHFGNGTRLTVT.

This clone came up once. The chain links TRBV12-5 to TRBJ2-2; D perhaps matches TRBD1 (5 bases). Germline loops: CDR1 LGHNT, CDR2 FRNRAP. V lost 6 bases and J lost 5, with 10 bases in between. The CDR3 sequence is 13 residues long. CDR3 nucleotides: TGTGCTAGTGGACGGAGACAGACCGGGGAGCTGTTTTTT. This encodes CASGRRQTGELFF.

The table lists this clone with a count of one. The J gene is TRBJ1-1, the V gene TRBV6-6, with a tentative D call TRBD1 (6 bases). From germline, CDR1 is MNHNY and CDR2 SVGAGI (reference sequence). CDR3 size: 14 residues. Trimming took 1 base from V and 3 from J, leaving 9 bases between them. The CDR3 reads CASSYYPGDTEAFF. CDR3 DNA sequence: TGTGCCAGCAGTTACTATCCAGGGGACACTGAAGCTTTCTTT.